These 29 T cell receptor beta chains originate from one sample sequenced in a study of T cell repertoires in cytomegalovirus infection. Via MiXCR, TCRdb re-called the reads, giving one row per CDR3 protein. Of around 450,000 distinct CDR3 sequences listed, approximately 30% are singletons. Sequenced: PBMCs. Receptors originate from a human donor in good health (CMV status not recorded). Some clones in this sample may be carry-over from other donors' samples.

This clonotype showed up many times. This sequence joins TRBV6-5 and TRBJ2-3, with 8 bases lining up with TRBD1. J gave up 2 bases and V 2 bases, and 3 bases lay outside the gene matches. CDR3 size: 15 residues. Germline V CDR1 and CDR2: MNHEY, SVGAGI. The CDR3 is CASSYGQGNTDTQYF. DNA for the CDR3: TGTGCCAGCAGTTACGGACAGGGAAACACAGATACGCAGTATTTT.

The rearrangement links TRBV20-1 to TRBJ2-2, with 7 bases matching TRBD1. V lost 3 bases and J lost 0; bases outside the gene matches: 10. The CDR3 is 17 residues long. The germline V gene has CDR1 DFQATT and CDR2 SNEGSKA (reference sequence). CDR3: CSARDRLGIANTGELFF. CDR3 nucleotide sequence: TGCAGTGCTAGGGACAGGTTGGGGATCGCGAACACCGGGGAGCTGTTTTTT.

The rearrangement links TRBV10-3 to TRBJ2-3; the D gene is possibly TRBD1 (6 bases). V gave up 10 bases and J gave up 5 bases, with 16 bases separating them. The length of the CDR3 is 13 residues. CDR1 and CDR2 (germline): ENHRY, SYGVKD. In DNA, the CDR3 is TGTGCCACCTGGGCACAGGGTGGAGATACGCAGTATTTT. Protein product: CATWAQGGDTQYF.

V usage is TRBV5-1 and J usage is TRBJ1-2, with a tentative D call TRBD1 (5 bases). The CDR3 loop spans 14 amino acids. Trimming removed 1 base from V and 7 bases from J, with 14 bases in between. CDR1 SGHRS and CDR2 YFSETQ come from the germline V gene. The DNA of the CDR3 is TGCGCCAGCAGCTTGAATCCTCAGGGAGGTGGCTACACCTTC. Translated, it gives CASSLNPQGGGYTF.

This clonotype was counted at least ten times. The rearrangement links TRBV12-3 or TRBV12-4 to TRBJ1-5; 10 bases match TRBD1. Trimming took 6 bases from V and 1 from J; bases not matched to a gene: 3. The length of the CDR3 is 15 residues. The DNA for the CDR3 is TGTGCCAGCAGCTGGACAGGGGGAAGCAATCAGCCCCAGCATTTT. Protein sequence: CASSWTGGSNQPQHF.

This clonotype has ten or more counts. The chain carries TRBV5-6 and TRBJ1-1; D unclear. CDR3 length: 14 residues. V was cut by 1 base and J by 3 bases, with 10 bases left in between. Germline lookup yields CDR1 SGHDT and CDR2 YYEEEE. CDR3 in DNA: TGTGCCAGCAGCTTGCTCGGGAGGGACACTGAAGCTTTCTTT. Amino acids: CASSLLGRDTEAFF.

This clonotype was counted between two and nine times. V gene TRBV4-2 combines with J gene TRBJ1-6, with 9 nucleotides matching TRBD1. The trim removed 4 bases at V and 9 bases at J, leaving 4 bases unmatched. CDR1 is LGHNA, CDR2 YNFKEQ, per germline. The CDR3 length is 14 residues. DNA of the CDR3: TGTGCCAGCAGCCGGGGACAGGGAGCTTCACCCCTCCACTTT. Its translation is CASSRGQGASPLHF.

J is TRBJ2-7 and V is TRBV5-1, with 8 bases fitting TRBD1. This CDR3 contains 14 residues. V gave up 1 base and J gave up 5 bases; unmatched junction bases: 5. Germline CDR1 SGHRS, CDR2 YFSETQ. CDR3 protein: CASSLTGGNNEQYF. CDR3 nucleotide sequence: TGCGCCAGCAGCTTGACAGGGGGGAATAACGAGCAGTACTTC.

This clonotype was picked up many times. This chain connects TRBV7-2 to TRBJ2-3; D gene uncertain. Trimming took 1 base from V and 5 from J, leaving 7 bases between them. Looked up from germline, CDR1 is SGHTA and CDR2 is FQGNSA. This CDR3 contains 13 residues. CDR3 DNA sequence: TGTGCCAGCAGCTTAGAGGGTTTAGATACGCAGTATTTT. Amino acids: CASSLEGLDTQYF.

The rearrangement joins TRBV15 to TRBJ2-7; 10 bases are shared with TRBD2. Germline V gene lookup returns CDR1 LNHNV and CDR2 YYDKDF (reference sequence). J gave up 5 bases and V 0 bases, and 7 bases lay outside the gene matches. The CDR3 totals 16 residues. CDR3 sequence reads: CATSRDLVAGGNEQYF. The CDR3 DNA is TGTGCCACCAGCAGAGATCTTGTAGCGGGGGGAAACGAGCAGTACTTC.

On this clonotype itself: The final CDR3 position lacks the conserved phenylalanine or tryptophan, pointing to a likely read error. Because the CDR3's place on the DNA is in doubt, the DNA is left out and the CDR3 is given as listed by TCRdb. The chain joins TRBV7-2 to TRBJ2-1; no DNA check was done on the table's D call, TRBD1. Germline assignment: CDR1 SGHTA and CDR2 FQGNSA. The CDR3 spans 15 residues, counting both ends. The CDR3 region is CASSPKGGAYNEKFL.

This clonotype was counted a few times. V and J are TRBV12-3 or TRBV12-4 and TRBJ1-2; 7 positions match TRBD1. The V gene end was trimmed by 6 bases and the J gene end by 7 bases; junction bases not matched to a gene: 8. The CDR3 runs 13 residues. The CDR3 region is CASRTGTVVGYTF. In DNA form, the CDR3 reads TGTGCCAGCAGGACGGGGACAGTGGTTGGCTACACCTTC.

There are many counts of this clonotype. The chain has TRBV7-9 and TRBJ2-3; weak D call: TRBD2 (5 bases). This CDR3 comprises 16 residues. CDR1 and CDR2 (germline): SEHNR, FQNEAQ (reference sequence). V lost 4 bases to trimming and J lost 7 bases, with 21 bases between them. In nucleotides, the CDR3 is TGTGCCAGCAGCTATCCCAAACACGTTAGCGAAAATACGCAGTATTTT. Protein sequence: CASSYPKHVSENTQYF.

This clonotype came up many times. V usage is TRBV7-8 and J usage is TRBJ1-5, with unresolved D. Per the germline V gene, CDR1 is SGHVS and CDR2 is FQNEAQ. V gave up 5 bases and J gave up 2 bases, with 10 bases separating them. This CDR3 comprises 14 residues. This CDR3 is CASSTDGGNQPQHF. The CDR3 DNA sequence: TGTGCCAGCAGCACGGACGGTGGCAATCAGCCCCAGCATTTT.

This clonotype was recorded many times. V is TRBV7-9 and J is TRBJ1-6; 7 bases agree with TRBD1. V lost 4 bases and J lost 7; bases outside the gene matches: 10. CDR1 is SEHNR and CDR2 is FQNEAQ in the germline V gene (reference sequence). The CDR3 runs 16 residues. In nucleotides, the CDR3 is TGTGCCAGCAGCTCAGGCGGGGGACAGCAGAATTCACCCCTCCACTTT. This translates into CASSSGGGQQNSPLHF.

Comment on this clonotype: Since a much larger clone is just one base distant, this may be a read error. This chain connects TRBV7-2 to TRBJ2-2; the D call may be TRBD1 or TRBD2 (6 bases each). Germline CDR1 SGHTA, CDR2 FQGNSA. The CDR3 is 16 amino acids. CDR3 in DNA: TGTGCCAGCAGCTTATTTACAGGGAGGTTGGGCGGGGATCTGTTTTTT. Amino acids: CASSLFTGRLGGDLFF.

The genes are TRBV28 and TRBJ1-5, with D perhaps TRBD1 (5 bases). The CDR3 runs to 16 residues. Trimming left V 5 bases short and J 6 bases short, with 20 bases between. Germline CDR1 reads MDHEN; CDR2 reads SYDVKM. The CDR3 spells CASSPRTGTSGQPQHF. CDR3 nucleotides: TGTGCCAGCAGTCCCCGGACCGGGACCTCGGGTCAGCCCCAGCATTTT.

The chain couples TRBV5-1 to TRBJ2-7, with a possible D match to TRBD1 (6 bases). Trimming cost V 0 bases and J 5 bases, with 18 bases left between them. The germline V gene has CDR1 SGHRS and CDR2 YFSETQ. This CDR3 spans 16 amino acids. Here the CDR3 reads CASSLEGTHTVHEQYF. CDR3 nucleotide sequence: TGCGCCAGCAGCTTGGAAGGGACACACACTGTCCACGAGCAGTACTTC.

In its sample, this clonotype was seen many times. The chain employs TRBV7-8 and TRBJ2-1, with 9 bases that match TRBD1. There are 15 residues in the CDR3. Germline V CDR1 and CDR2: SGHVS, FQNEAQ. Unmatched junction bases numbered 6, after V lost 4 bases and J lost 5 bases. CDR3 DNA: TGTGCCAGCAGCTCCCGGGACAGGGCCGACAATGAGCAGTTCTTC. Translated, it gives CASSSRDRADNEQFF. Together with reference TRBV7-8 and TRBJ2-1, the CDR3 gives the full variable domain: GAGVSQSPRYKVAKRGQDVALRCDPISGHVSLFWYQQALGQGPEFLTYFQNEAQLDKSGLPSDRFFAERPEGSVSTLKIQRTQQEDSAVYLCASSSRDRADNEQFFGPGTRLTVL.

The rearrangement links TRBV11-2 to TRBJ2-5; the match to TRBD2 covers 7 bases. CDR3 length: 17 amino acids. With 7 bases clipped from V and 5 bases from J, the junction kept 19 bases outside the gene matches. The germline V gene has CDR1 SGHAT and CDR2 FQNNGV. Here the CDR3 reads CASTLNPPAWGGETQYF. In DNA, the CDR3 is TGTGCCAGCACCCTCAATCCGCCGGCCTGGGGAGGGGAGACCCAGTACTTC.

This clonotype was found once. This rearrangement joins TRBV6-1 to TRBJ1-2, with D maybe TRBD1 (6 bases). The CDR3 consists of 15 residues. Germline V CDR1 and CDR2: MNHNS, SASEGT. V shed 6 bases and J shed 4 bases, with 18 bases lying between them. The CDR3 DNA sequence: TGTGCCAGCAGGGACCTTAGGACAGCCAGCTATGGCTACACCTTC. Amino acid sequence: CASRDLRTASYGYTF.

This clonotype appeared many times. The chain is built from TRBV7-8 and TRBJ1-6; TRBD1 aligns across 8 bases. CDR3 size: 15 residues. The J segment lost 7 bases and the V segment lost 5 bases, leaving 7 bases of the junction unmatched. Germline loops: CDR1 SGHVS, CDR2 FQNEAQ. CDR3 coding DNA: TGTGCCAGCAGCAGTCTTACAGGGGGGAATTCACCCCTCCACTTT. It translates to CASSSLTGGNSPLHF.

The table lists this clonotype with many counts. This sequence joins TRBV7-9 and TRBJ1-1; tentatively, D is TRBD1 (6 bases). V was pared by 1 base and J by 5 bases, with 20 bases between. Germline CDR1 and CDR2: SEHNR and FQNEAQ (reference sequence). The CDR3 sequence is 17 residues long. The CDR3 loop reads CASSLGAPARGGTEAFF. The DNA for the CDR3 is TGTGCCAGCAGCTTAGGGGCACCGGCCAGGGGAGGAACTGAAGCTTTCTTT.

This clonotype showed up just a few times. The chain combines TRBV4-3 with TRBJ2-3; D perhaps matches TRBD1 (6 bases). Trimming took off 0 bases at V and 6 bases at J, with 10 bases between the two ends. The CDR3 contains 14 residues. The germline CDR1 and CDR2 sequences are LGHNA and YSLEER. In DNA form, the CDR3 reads TGCGCCAGCAGCCAAGATGGGGGCCCGGATACGCAGTATTTT. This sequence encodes CASSQDGGPDTQYF.

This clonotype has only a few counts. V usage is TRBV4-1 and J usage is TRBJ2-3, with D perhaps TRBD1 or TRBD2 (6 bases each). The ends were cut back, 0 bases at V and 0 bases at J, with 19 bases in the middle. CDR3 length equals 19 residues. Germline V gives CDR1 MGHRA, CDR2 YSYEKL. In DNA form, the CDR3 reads TGCGCCAGCAGCCAAGATCTCCCTCAGGGGAGGAAAAGCACAGATACGCAGTATTTT. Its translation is CASSQDLPQGRKSTDTQYF.

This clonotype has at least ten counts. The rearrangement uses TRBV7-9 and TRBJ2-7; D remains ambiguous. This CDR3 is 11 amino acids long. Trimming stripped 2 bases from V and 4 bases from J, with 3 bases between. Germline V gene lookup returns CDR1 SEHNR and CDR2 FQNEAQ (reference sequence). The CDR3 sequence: CASSLQYEQYF. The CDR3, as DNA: TGTGCCAGCAGCTTACAGTACGAGCAGTACTTC.

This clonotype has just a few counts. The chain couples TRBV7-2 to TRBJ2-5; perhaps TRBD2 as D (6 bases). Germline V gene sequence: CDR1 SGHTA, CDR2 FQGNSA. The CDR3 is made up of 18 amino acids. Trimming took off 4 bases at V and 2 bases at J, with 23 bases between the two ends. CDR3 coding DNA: TGTGCCAGCAGCTCTCATCGCGGGGCTATCGTTCCTCAAGAGACCCAGTACTTC. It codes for CASSSHRGAIVPQETQYF.

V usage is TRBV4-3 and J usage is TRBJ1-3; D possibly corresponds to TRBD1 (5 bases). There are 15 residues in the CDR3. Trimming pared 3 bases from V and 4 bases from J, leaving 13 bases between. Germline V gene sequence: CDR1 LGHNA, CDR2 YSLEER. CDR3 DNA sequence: TGCGCCAGCAGCCAGATCAGGGAACTCGGAAACACCATATATTTT. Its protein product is CASSQIRELGNTIYF.

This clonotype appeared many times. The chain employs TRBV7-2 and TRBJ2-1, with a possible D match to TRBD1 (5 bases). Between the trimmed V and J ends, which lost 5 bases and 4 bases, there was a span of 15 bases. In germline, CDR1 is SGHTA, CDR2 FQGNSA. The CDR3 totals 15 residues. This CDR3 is CASSPTQDTYNEQFF. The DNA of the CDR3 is TGTGCCAGCAGCCCGACCCAGGACACTTACAATGAGCAGTTCTTC. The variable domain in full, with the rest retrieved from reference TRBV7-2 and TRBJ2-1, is GAGVSQSPSNKVTEKGKDVELRCDPISGHTALYWYRQSLGQGLEFLIYFQGNSAPDKSGLPSDRFSAERTGGSVSTLTIQRTQQEDSAVYLCASSPTQDTYNEQFFGPGTRLTVL.